The subject of this entry is one T cell receptor beta chain. The target antigen is unknown. The source of the sample is a study of T cell repertoires in cytomegalovirus infection. Study summary: Well-studied HLA-B-restricted CMV epitopes were used in the study alongside recently identified HLA-C-restricted ones. An indication of both CMV infection and matching HLA type came from public TCR beta signatures.

Study findings and constraints: Clonotype analysis showed dominance of the ex vivo response by HLA-C-restricted CMV-specific TCR beta clonotypes. Public TCR beta family frequency separated CMV-and-HLA carriers, including in an independent cohort.

TCRdb redid the calling of the reads with MiXCR, one entry per CDR3 protein. The sample holds some 54,000 distinct CDR3 sequences; roughly a fifth are singletons and the top ten take 80%. V shed 3 bases and J shed 5 bases, with 4 bases lying between them. This CDR3 has 11 residues. The receptor was derived from a human donor in good health (CMV status not recorded). Some clones in this sample may be carry-over from other donors' samples. The sequencing here drew on CD8+ T cells from cultured PBMCs, taken from culture after CMV antigen stimulation. The chain couples TRBV12-3 or TRBV12-4 to TRBJ1-1; no reliable D call. The CDR3 DNA is TGTGCCAGCAGTTTCCGTACTGAAGCTTTCTTT. It codes for CASSFRTEAFF.